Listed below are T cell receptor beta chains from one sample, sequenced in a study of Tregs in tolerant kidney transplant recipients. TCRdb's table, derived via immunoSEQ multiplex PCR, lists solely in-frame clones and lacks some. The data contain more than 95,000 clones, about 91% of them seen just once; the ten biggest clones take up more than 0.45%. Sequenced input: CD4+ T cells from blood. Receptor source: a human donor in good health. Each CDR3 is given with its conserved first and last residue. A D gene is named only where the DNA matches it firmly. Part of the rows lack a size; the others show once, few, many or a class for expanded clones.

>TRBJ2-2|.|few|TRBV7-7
CASSDAPGELFF
TGTGCCAGCAGTGACGCACCCGGGGAGCTGTTTTTT
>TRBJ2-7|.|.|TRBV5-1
CASSLLGAPSYEQYF
TGCGCCAGCAGCTTGCTGGGGGCGCCAAGTTACGAGCAGTACTTC
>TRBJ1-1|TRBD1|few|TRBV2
CASNGQGNTEAFF
TGTGCCAGCAATGGACAGGGGAACACTGAAGCTTTCTTT
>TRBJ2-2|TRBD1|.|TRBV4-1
CASSRPTGGSALNTGELFF
TGCGCCAGCAGCCGGCCGACAGGGGGCTCGGCTTTGAACACCGGGGAGCTGTTTTTT
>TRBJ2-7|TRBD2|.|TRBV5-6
CASSLIGSAGVNYEQYF
TGTGCCAGCAGCTTGATTGGCTCAGCGGGAGTAAACTACGAGCAGTACTTC
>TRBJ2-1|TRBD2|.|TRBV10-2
CASSEAVAGGSLNEQFF
TGCGCCAGCAGTGAGGCAGTGGCGGGAGGGTCCCTCAATGAGCAGTTCTTC
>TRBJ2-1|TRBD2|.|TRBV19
CASSKWTSGRHRGPNEQFF
TGTGCCAGTAGTAAATGGACTAGCGGGAGGCATAGGGGTCCCAATGAGCAGTTCTTC
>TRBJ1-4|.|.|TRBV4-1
CASSQGRGGGNNEKLFF
TGCGCCAGCAGCCAGGGACGAGGCGGCGGAAATAATGAAAAACTGTTTTTT
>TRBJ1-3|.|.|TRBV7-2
CASSLASGFGNTIYF
TGTGCCAGCAGCTTAGCGAGCGGGTTTGGAAACACCATATATTTT
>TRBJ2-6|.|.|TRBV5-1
CASSLGAGANVLTF
TGCGCCAGCAGCTTGGGGGCTGGGGCCAACGTCCTGACTTTC
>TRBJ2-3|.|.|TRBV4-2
CASSQNPGGTDTQYF
TGTGCCAGCAGCCAAAATCCAGGAGGCACAGATACGCAGTATTTT
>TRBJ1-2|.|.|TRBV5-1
CASSPGGIYGYTF
TGCGCCAGCAGCCCCGGGGGCATCTATGGCTACACCTTC
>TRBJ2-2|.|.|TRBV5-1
CASSPGPQTGNTGELFF
TGCGCCAGCAGCCCTGGCCCCCAGACAGGGAACACCGGGGAGCTGTTTTTT
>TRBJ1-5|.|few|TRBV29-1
CSVVEGNQPQHF
TGCAGCGTTGTTGAGGGCAATCAGCCCCAGCATTTT
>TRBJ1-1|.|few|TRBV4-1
CASSHNTMNTEAFF
TGCGCCAGCAGCCACAATACCATGAACACTGAAGCTTTCTTT
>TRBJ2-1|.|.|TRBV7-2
CASSSLQGYYNEQFF
TGTGCCAGCAGCTCACTACAGGGTTACTACAATGAGCAGTTCTTC
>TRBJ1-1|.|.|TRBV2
CASRGLRTMNTEAFF
TGTGCCAGTCGGGGACTGAGGACGATGAACACTGAAGCTTTCTTT
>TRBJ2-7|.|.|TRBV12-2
CASRLGYLAGVDEQYF
TGTGCAAGTCGCTTAGGATACCTAGCGGGAGTAGACGAGCAGTACTTC
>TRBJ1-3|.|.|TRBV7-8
CASSLNVRRGGNTIYF
TGTGCCAGCAGCTTAAACGTTCGCAGGGGTGGAAACACCATATATTTT
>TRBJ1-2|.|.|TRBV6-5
CASPIGRSLNYGYTF
TGTGCCAGCCCTATCGGCAGGTCCCTCAACTATGGCTACACCTTC
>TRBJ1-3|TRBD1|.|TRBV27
CASSPGTGLEFGNTIYF
TGTGCCAGCAGTCCGGGGACAGGGCTAGAGTTTGGAAACACCATATATTTT
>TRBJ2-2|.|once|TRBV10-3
CAISSWTPNTGELFF
TGTGCCATCAGTTCCTGGACACCGAACACCGGGGAGCTGTTTTTT
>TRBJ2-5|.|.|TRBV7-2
CASSLMGRETQYF
TGTGCCAGCAGCCTAATGGGGCGTGAGACCCAGTACTTC
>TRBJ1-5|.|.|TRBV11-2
CASSWDLGKPQHF
TGTGCCAGCAGCTGGGACCTGGGGAAGCCCCAGCATTTT
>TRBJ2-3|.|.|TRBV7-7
CASSLEVGGASTDTQYF
TGTGCCAGCAGCTTAGAGGTTGGGGGAGCTAGCACAGATACGCAGTATTTT
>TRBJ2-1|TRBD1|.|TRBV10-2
CASTPTDRVNEQFF
TGCGCCAGCACACCTACCGACAGGGTAAATGAGCAGTTCTTC
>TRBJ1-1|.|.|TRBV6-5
CASSRNRVANTEAFF
TGTGCCAGCAGTCGAAACAGGGTTGCGAACACTGAAGCTTTCTTT
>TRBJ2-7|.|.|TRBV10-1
CASSEGPRGPLEQYF
TGCGCCAGCAGTGAGGGTCCTCGGGGGCCTCTCGAGCAGTACTTC
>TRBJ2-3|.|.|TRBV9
CASSVGPPADTQYF
TGTGCCAGCAGCGTGGGACCACCTGCAGATACGCAGTATTTT
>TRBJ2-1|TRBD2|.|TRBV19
CASSIRAGGPVAQFF
TGTGCCAGTAGTATAAGAGCGGGAGGGCCGGTGGCCCAGTTCTTC
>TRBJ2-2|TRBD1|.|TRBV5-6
CASSLSPRRQGVDTGELFF
TGTGCCAGCAGCTTGTCCCCAAGACGGCAGGGGGTCGACACCGGGGAGCTGTTTTTT
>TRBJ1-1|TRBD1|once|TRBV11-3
CASSLDRSNTEAFF
TGTGCCAGCAGCTTGGACAGGTCCAACACTGAAGCTTTCTTT
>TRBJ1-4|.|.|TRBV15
CATSRGQSTNEKLFF
TGTGCCACCAGCAGAGGGCAGTCAACTAATGAAAAACTGTTTTTT
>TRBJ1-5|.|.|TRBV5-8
CASSWLPSRVAGNQPQHF
TGTGCCAGCAGCTGGTTGCCGTCTCGGGTTGCGGGCAATCAGCCCCAGCATTTT
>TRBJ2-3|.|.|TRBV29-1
CSVGGRGTSTDTQYF
TGCAGCGTTGGGGGCAGGGGGACTAGCACAGATACGCAGTATTTT
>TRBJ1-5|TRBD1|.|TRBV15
CATSRDRTGDNQPQHF
TGTGCCACCAGCAGAGATAGAACAGGGGACAATCAGCCCCAGCATTTT
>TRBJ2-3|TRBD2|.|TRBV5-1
CASSMTGWGLAGEGTDTQYF
TGCGCCAGCAGCATGACAGGGTGGGGACTAGCGGGAGAAGGTACAGATACGCAGTATTTT
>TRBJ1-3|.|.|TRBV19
CATRMIPSSGNTIYF
TGTGCCACCAGGATGATTCCGTCCTCTGGAAACACCATATATTTT
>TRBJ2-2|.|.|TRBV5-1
CASSASRGGAGELFF
TGCGCCAGCAGCGCCTCAAGGGGTGGCGCCGGGGAGCTGTTTTTT
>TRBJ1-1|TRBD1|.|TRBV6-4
CASRSLRDRESGAFF
TGTGCCAGCAGAAGCCTCCGGGACAGGGAATCTGGAGCTTTCTTT
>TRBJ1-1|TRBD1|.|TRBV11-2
CASSLTQGITEAFF
TGTGCCAGCAGCTTAACACAGGGGATCACTGAAGCTTTCTTT
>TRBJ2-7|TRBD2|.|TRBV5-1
CASSFSSAGGYEQYF
TGCGCCAGCAGCTTCTCTTCCGCGGGGGGTTACGAGCAGTACTTC
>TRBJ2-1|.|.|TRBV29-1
CSVDPAGEQFF
TGCAGCGTTGACCCCGCGGGTGAGCAGTTCTTC
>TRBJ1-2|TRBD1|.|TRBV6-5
CASSLQGALNGYTF
TGTGCCAGCAGTTTGCAGGGGGCGCTTAATGGCTACACCTTC
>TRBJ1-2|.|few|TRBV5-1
CASSQEDSVYGYTF
TGCGCCAGCAGCCAAGAAGACAGCGTCTATGGCTACACCTTC
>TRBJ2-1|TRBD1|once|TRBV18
CASSPRTGAGDYNEQFF
TGTGCCAGCTCACCCCGGACAGGGGCAGGGGATTACAATGAGCAGTTCTTC
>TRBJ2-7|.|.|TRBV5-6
CASSLAQTYEQYF
TGTGCCAGCAGCTTGGCACAGACCTACGAGCAGTACTTC
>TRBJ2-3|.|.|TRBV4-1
CASSPGVGRTDTQYF
TGCGCCAGCAGCCCCGGAGTGGGCCGCACAGATACGCAGTATTTT
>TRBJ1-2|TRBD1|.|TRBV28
CASSPSGQGVYYGYTF
TGTGCCAGCAGTCCTTCCGGACAGGGGGTCTACTATGGCTACACCTTC
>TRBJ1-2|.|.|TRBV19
CASSFVGRLIYGYTF
TGTGCCAGTAGTTTTGTGGGCCGGTTAATCTATGGCTACACCTTC
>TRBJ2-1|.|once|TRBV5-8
CASSPKAGGEQFF
TGTGCCAGCAGCCCCAAGGCCGGGGGTGAGCAGTTCTTC
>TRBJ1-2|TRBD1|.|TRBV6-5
CASSYSRQGWGYTF
TGTGCCAGCAGTTACTCTCGACAGGGATGGGGCTACACCTTC
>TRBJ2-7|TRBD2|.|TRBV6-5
CASSSQLARGDEQYF
TGTGCCAGCAGTTCCCAACTAGCGAGGGGCGACGAGCAGTACTTC